This T cell receptor (beta chain) is drawn from a study of control samples from healthy donors and cancer patients. This CDR3 contains 20 residues. Trimming took 1 base from V and 3 from J; bases not matched to a gene: 17. Generated by immunoSEQ multiplex PCR, the TCRdb table keeps only in-frame clones and is missing some. This sample carries 150,000 to 200,000 clones, more than 90% of them seen once, and the ten largest clones take approximately 2%. Material: blood. The J gene is TRBJ2-5, the V gene TRBV23-1, with TRBD1 matching 10 bases. TRBV23-1 is marked as an open reading frame, function uncertain. This sequence was found in a woman aged 40-49 years in good health. In DNA form, the CDR3 reads TGCGCCAGCAGTCAATGGTTGGACAGGGGGTTGGTAGCAGCGGAAGAGACCCAGTACTTC. Encoded protein: CASSQWLDRGLVAAEETQYF.